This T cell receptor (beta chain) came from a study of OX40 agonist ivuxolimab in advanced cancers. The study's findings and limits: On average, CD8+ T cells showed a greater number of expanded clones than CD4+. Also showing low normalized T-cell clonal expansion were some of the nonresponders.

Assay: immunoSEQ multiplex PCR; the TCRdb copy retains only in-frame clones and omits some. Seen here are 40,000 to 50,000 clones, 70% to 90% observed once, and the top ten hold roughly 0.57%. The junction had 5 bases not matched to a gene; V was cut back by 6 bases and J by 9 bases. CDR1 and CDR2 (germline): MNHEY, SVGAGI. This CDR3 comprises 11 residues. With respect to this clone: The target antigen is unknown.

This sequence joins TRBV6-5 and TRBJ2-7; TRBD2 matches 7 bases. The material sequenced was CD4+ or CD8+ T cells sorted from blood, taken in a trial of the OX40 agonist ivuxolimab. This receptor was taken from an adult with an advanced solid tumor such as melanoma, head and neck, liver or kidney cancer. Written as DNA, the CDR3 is TGTGCCAGCAGCCCTGGGAGGGGGCAGTACTTC. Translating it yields CASSPGRGQYF.